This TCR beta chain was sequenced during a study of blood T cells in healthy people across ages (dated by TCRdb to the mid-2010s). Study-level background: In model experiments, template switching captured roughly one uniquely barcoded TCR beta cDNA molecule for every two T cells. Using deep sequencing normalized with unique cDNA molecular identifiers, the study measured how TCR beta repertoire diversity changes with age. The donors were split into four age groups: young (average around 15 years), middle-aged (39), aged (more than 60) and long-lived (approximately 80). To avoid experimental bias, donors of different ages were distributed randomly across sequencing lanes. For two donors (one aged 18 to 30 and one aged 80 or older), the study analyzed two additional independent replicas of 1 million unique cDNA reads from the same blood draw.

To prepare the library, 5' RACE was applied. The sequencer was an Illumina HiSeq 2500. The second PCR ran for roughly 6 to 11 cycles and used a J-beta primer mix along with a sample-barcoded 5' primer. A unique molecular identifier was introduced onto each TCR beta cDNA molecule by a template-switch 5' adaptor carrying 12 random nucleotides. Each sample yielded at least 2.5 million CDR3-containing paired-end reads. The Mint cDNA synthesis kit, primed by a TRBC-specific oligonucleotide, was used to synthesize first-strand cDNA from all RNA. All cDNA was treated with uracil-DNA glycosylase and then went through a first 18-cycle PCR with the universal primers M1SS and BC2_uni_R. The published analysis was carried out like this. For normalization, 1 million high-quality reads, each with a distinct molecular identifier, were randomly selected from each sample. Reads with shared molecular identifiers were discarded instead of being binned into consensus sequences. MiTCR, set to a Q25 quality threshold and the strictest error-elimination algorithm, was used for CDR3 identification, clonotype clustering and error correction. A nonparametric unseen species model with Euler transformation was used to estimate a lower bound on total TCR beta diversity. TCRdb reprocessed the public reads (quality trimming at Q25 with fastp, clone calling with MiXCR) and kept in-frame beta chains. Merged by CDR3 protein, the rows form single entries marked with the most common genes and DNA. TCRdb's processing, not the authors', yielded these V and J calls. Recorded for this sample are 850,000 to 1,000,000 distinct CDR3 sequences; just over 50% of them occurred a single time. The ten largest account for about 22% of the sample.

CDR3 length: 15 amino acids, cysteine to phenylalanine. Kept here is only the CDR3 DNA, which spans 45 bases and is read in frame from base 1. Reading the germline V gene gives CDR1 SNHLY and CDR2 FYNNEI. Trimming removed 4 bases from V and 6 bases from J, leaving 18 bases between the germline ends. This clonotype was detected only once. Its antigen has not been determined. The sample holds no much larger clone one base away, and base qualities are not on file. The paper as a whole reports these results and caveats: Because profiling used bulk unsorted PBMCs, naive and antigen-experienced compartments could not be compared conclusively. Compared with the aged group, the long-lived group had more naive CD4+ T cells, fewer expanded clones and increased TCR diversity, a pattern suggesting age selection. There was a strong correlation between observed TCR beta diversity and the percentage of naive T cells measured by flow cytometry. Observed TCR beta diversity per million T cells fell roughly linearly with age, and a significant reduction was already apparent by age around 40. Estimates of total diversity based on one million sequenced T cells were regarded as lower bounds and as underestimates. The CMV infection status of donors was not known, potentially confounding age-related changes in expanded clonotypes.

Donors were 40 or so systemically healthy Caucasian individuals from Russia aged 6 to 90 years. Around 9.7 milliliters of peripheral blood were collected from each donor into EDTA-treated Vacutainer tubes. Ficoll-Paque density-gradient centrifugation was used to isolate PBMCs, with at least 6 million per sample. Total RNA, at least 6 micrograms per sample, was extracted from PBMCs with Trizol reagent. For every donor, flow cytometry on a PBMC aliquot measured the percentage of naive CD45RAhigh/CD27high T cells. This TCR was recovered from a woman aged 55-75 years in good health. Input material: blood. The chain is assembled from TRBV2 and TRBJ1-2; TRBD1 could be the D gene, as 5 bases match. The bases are TGTGCCAGCAGTGCGACGACAGCCCAAAGTCATGGCTACACCTTC. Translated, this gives CASSATTAQSHGYTF.